A single sample gave rise to the 6 T cell receptor beta chains below, sequenced in a study of siplizumab effects on memory and regulatory T cells. Repertoires were generated with immunoSEQ multiplex PCR, while TCRdb's copy carries only in-frame clones and drops some. The sample lists over 100,000 clones; 80% to 95% were seen once. The sequenced material came from CD4+ T cells sorted from blood. Receptors originate from a human donor in good health.

This clone was counted a single time. This rearrangement joins TRBV7-8 to TRBJ2-6; the D gene is possibly TRBD1 (6 bases). In germline, CDR1 is SGHVS, CDR2 FQNEAQ. V gave up 6 bases and J gave up 2 bases, with 11 bases separating them. This CDR3 region has 15 residues. The CDR3 loop is CASSNRVAGANVLTF. CDR3 nucleotides: TGTGCCAGCAGTAACAGGGTTGCTGGGGCCAACGTCCTGACTTTC.

The V gene is TRBV5-8, the J gene TRBJ2-1; 9 bases fit TRBD1. This CDR3 contains 18 residues. Germline-derived CDR1 and CDR2 are SGHTS and YDEGEE. The junction had 12 bases not matched to a gene; V was cut back by 3 bases and J by 2 bases. CDR3 residues: CASSYEAGWTGAYNEQFF. CDR3 nucleotides: TGTGCCAGCAGCTATGAGGCCGGATGGACAGGGGCCTACAATGAGCAGTTCTTC.

The rearrangement uses TRBV11-3 and TRBJ2-1; unclear D gene. The germline gives CDR1 SGHNT, CDR2 YENEEA. The length of the CDR3 is 15 residues. With 2 bases removed from V and 9 bases from J, the gap between germline ends came to 17 bases. The DNA for the CDR3 is TGTGCCAGCAGCTTAACGGCCGTCGGAGCCAGTGAGCAGTTCTTC. It codes for CASSLTAVGASEQFF.

Remarks on this clone: Germline is not matched at one junction end, which may reflect a read error. This chain uses TRBV14 with TRBJ1-1; 7 bases agree with TRBD1. CDR1 SGHDN and CDR2 FVKESK come from the germline V gene. CDR3 size: 12 residues. The CDR3 loop reads CASSQGGGGRLF. As DNA, the CDR3 is TGTGCCAGCAGCCAAGGGGGAGGGGGCAGGCTCTTT.

This clone was counted once. The chain couples TRBV18 to TRBJ1-4, with D possibly TRBD1 on 6 matching bases. This CDR3 has 17 residues. Germline CDR1 and CDR2: KGHSH and LQKENI. Trimming took off 3 bases at V and 8 bases at J, with 22 bases between the two ends. This chain's CDR3 is CASSPITLGGSTEKLFF. DNA of the CDR3: TGTGCCAGCTCACCGATCACTCTAGGGGGGTCGACAGAAAAACTGTTTTTT.

The V call is TRBV28, the J call TRBJ1-2, with D maybe TRBD1 (6 bases). Trimming took off 3 bases at V and 8 bases at J, with 10 bases between the two ends. This CDR3 region has 12 residues. Per germline, CDR1 MDHEN and CDR2 SYDVKM. The CDR3 DNA reads as TGTGCCAGCAGTTTCAGGGGCGGAGGCTACACCTTC. Protein product: CASSFRGGGYTF.